These T cell receptor beta chains were read from a single sample in a study of T cell repertoires in cytomegalovirus infection. TCRdb analysed the reads with MiXCR anew, one entry per CDR3 protein. This table holds some 400,000 distinct CDR3 sequences, about 33% found once. The sample comprised PBMCs. Every receptor here comes from a human donor in good health (CMV status not recorded). Some clones in this sample may be carry-over from other donors' samples. Each CDR3 is given with its conserved first and last residue. The D gene is left open where the match is weak. Size is stated for part of the rows, as once, few or many counts, or as a class when the clone is expanded.

j_gene | abundance | v_gene | d_gene | CDR3aa | CDR3nt
TRBJ1-5 | . | TRBV25-1 | TRBD1 | CASSESRGGVGNQPQHF | TGTGCCAGCAGTGAATCCAGAGGGGGCGTTGGCAATCAGCCCCAGCATTTT
TRBJ1-5 | . | TRBV19 | . | CASSTGQNMGQPQHF | TGTGCCAGTAGTACCGGACAAAACATGGGGCAGCCCCAGCATTTT
TRBJ1-1 | few | TRBV5-6 | . | CASSLDRQIKNTEAFF | TGTGCCAGCAGCTTGGATAGACAAATCAAGAACACTGAAGCTTTCTTT
TRBJ2-7 | few | TRBV4-1 | . | CASSSTSGQLGEQYF | TGCGCCAGCAGCTCCACAAGCGGGCAGCTAGGCGAGCAGTACTTC
TRBJ2-1 | . | TRBV5-4 | . | CASSLVPRTENEQFF | TGTGCCAGCAGCTTGGTGCCCCGGACAGAGAATGAGCAGTTCTTC
TRBJ1-2 | many | TRBV12-3/TRBV12-4 | TRBD1 | CASSIQGATIYGYTF | TGTGCCAGCAGTATACAGGGGGCGACGATCTATGGCTACACCTTC
TRBJ1-1 | . | TRBV4-2 | . | CASRPDQQVSGAFF | TGTGCCAGCAGACCGGATCAACAGGTATCTGGAGCTTTCTTT
TRBJ2-5 | few | TRBV6-6 | . | CASKRDTLQETQYF | TGTGCCAGCAAACGGGACACTCTACAAGAGACCCAGTACTTC
TRBJ1-1 | few | TRBV5-4 | . | CASSLDQGNTEAFF | TGTGCCAGCAGCTTGGATCAGGGAAACACTGAAGCTTTCTTT
TRBJ2-5 | . | TRBV27 | . | CASGPSFGETQYF | TGTGCCAGCGGACCAAGTTTTGGAGAGACCCAGTACTTC
TRBJ1-1 | many | TRBV7-8 | TRBD1 | CASGWTGGISGESEAFF | TGTGCCAGCGGTTGGACAGGGGGCATCAGTGGGGAATCCGAAGCTTTCTTT
TRBJ2-2 | once | TRBV5-4 | . | CASSLLVNASGTGELFF | TGTGCCAGCAGCTTGCTCGTGAATGCCAGTGGGACCGGGGAGCTGTTTTTT
TRBJ1-4 | . | TRBV12-3/TRBV12-4 | . | CASSPGASNEKLFF | TGTGCCAGCAGCCCAGGGGCTTCTAATGAAAAACTGTTTTTT
TRBJ2-7 | many | TRBV6-1 | . | CASTGLYEQYF | TGTGCCAGCACGGGACTCTACGAGCAGTACTTC
TRBJ2-3 | few | TRBV29-1 | TRBD2 | CSAGGLAGPTDTQYF | TGCAGCGCCGGAGGACTAGCGGGCCCCACAGATACGCAGTATTTT
TRBJ1-4 | . | TRBV7-6 | . | CASKGSMREKLFF | TGTGCCAGCAAGGGGAGCATGAGAGAAAAACTGTTTTTT
TRBJ2-1 | many | TRBV19 | . | CASSNVINEQFF | TGTGCCAGTAGTAACGTTATCAATGAGCAGTTCTTC
TRBJ2-1 | . | TRBV2 | TRBD2 | CASSERASSGRYYNEQFF | TGTGCCAGCAGTGAAAGAGCGAGCAGCGGGAGATACTACAATGAGCAGTTCTTC
TRBJ2-7 | . | TRBV12-3/TRBV12-4 | TRBD1 | CASSRGQGYQQYF | TGTGCCAGCAGCAGGGGACAGGGCTATCAGCAGTACTTC
TRBJ1-5 | . | TRBV28 | TRBD1 | CASSPRDRNNQPQHF | TGTGCCAGCAGTCCTCGGGACAGGAACAATCAGCCCCAGCATTTT
TRBJ2-7 | . | TRBV6-2/TRBV6-3 | TRBD2 | CASSDRKPPGLADYEQYF | TGTGCCAGCAGTGACCGTAAACCCCCGGGACTAGCTGATTACGAGCAGTACTTC
TRBJ1-2 | . | TRBV5-5 | . | CASSLGTSYGYTF | TGTGCCAGCAGCTTGGGCACTAGCTATGGCTACACCTTC
TRBJ1-5 | many | TRBV7-6 | TRBD1 | CASSLGVRGNQPQHF | TGTGCCAGCAGCTTAGGCGTCAGGGGGAATCAGCCCCAGCATTTT
TRBJ2-5 | . | TRBV6-8 | TRBD2 | CASSYSIGGSAGETQYF | TGTGCCAGCAGTTACTCGATCGGGGGGTCCGCGGGGGAGACCCAGTACTTC
TRBJ1-6 | . | TRBV27 | . | CASSLRSGLHNSPLHF | TGTGCCAGCAGTTTAAGGTCAGGGCTTCATAATTCACCCCTCCACTTT
TRBJ1-2 | . | TRBV7-8 | TRBD1 | CASSLIQGSTSYGYTF | TGTGCCAGCAGCCTGATACAGGGGAGTACGAGCTATGGCTACACCTTC
TRBJ1-1 | . | TRBV5-5 | . | CASSSDTVNTEAFF | TGTGCCAGCAGCTCAGATACAGTGAACACTGAAGCTTTCTTT
TRBJ2-2 | . | TRBV19 | . | CASRSREGANTGELFF | TGTGCCAGTAGATCTCGGGAAGGAGCAAACACCGGGGAGCTGTTTTTT
TRBJ2-5 | . | TRBV12-3/TRBV12-4 | TRBD1 | CASSFGTGVETQYF | TGTGCCAGCAGTTTCGGGACAGGGGTGGAGACCCAGTACTTC
TRBJ2-7 | . | TRBV2 | . | CASSDSRAAGEQYF | TGTGCCAGCAGTGACAGTCGGGCGGCCGGGGAGCAGTACTTC
TRBJ2-7 | many | TRBV7-6 | TRBD1 | CASSAASGTGFSYEQYF | TGTGCCAGCAGCGCGGCGTCCGGGACAGGGTTCTCCTACGAGCAGTACTTC
TRBJ2-3 | . | TRBV7-8 | . | CASSPQDTKYF | TGTGCCAGCAGCCCGCAAGATACGAAGTATTTT